This T cell receptor beta chain was retrieved from a study of regulatory T cells in long-lasting Graves disease. Overall study: Treatment with antithyroid drugs for over 5 years, together with positive TSH receptor antibodies, meant persistent Graves' disease. Notes on the study in general: Segments TRBV28, TRBJ1-2 and TRBJ2-5 showed preferential usage in persistent disease. Peripheral blood was the sole material, not thyroid tissue.

Time point meaning: persistent/refractory GD, antithyroid drugs over 5 years with positive TRAb. RNA extracted from PBMCs served as the sequencing template. In building TCR beta libraries, iRepertoire HTBI primers were used together with Arm-PCR of CDR3 regions. How the authors handled the data: Identification of gene segments yielded more than 60 TRBV and about 14 TRBJ across samples. In TCRdb, the multiplex PCR reads were re-called with MiXCR into one record per CDR3 protein. The V and J calls and clone size are TCRdb's, not the authors'. The repertoire has 300,000 to 400,000 distinct CDR3 sequences, roughly 21% of them found once; the top ten carry roughly 27%. In germline, CDR1 is MNHEY, CDR2 SVGAGI. The CDR3 consists of 14 residues. The V and J ends lost 2 bases and 3 bases respectively, with 9 bases between them. As regards this clonotype: As yet, its antigen is unknown.

The chain carries TRBV6-5 and TRBJ2-3; D not certain. This specimen consisted of peripheral blood mononuclear cells (PBMCs), obtained when the disease was refractory, from a patient treated with antithyroid drugs. This receptor was taken from a female donor with Graves disease. Here the CDR3 reads CASSYPGLTDTQYF. CDR3 nucleotide sequence: TGTGCCAGCAGTTACCCGGGTTTGACAGATACGCAGTATTTT.